The present entry profiles one T cell receptor beta chain with its context. Trimming pared 8 bases from V and 4 bases from J, leaving 22 bases between. The CDR3 loop spans 16 amino acids. The V gene's germline CDR1 is SNHLY and CDR2 FYNNEI. This sample stems from a study of blood T cell repertoires in COVID-19. Some clones are missing from TCRdb's copy, which holds only in-frame ones; the method was immunoSEQ multiplex PCR. Of approximately 320,000 clones in the sample, around nine tenths were seen once. The study drew participants aged roughly 18 to 89 years from roughly 25 US areas. The material sequenced was PBMCs or T cells enriched from blood (not recorded which). V and J are TRBV2 and TRBJ2-3; weak D call: TRBD2 (5 bases). The clonotype originates from a man aged 55 to 69 who had recovered from COVID-19. The CDR3, as DNA: TGTGCCAGCTCGATAAATTCGGTGGGAGTGTCAGATACGCAGTATTTT. Its protein product is CASSINSVGVSDTQYF.